A single sample gave rise to the 21 T cell receptor beta chains below, sequenced in a study of cytomegalovirus exposure and HLA in healthy donors. Here immunoSEQ multiplex PCR was the method, and the copy in TCRdb shows in-frame clones only, minus some. The data contain 100,000 to 150,000 clones, 85% to 95% of them singletons. Sequencing input: PBMCs. The source of these receptors is a woman younger than 30 in good health and CMV-seronegative.

The chain has TRBV7-3 and TRBJ1-2, with 9 bases identical to TRBD1. The V and J ends lost 5 bases and 8 bases, in that order; junction bases with no gene match: 12. There are 15 residues in the CDR3. The V gene's germline CDR1 is SGHTA and CDR2 FQGTGA. CDR3 region: CASSITGGGLGGYTF. The CDR3 nucleotides read TGTGCCAGCAGCATTACAGGGGGCGGCCTGGGGGGCTACACCTTC.

The V gene is TRBV30, the J gene TRBJ1-1; 8 positions match TRBD1. The V gene's germline CDR1 is GTSNPN and CDR2 SVGIG (reference sequence). This CDR3 region has 13 residues. With V trimmed by 5 bases and J by 9 bases, 11 bases remained unmatched. The CDR3 DNA reads as TGTGCCTGGCACCCGGACAGGGTGATTCAAGCTTTCTTT. This sequence encodes CAWHPDRVIQAFF.

This chain links TRBV18 with TRBJ2-1, with 7 bases aligning to TRBD1. CDR3 length equals 15 residues. Germline assignment: CDR1 KGHSH and CDR2 LQKENI. The J segment lost 2 bases and the V segment lost 1 base, leaving 2 bases of the junction unmatched. Here the CDR3 reads CASSPRRGTYNEQFF. DNA for the CDR3: TGTGCCAGCTCACCACGCAGGGGGACCTACAATGAGCAGTTCTTC.

The chain joins TRBV10-1 to TRBJ2-7; the D is unclear. Trimming shortened V by 0 bases and J by 3 bases, and 9 bases separated the two germline ends. The CDR3 contains 14 residues. Germline assignment: CDR1 WNHNN and CDR2 SYGVQD (reference sequence). This chain's CDR3 is CASSESPRDYEQYF. In DNA form, the CDR3 reads TGCGCCAGCAGTGAGTCGCCTAGAGACTACGAGCAGTACTTC.

As concerns this clone: The sample has other DNA sequences that encode this CDR3 too. The gene calls are TRBV5-1 and TRBJ2-3; D is perhaps TRBD1 (5 bases). The CDR3 contains 12 residues. CDR1 and CDR2 (germline): SGHRS, YFSETQ. Between the trimmed V and J ends, which lost 2 bases and 4 bases, there was a span of 5 bases. The CDR3 DNA reads as TGCGCCAGCAGCTTAGGGGCAGATACGCAGTATTTT. Its protein is CASSLGADTQYF.

The V call is TRBV2, the J call TRBJ2-7, with 7 bases fitting TRBD1. The CDR3 length is 15 residues. V shed 5 bases, J shed 3 bases, and the junction held 10 bases outside the gene matches. The germline CDR1 and CDR2 sequences are SNHLY and FYNNEI. CDR3 in amino acids: CASSRPPGQNYEQYF. DNA for the CDR3: TGTGCCAGCAGTCGTCCCCCGGGACAGAACTACGAGCAGTACTTC.

The V and J genes are TRBV9 and TRBJ1-1, with D uncertain. This CDR3 has 13 residues. With 3 bases removed from V and 3 bases from J, the gap between germline ends came to 9 bases. Germline loops: CDR1 SGDLS, CDR2 YYNGEE. The CDR3 coding sequence is TGTGCCAGCAGCGCGGACTGGCACACTGAAGCTTTCTTT. This translates into CASSADWHTEAFF.

The chain has TRBV7-6 and TRBJ2-5; D not certain. Looked up from germline, CDR1 is SGHVS and CDR2 is FNYEAQ. Trimming pared 5 bases from V and 5 bases from J, leaving 9 bases between. The CDR3 consists of 12 residues. The CDR3 DNA follows: TGTGCCAGCAGCCGTGTTCAGGAGACCCAGTACTTC. This codes for CASSRVQETQYF.

The V and J genes are TRBV29-1 and TRBJ1-1; no reliable D call. CDR3 size: 13 residues. V was shortened by 7 bases and J by 0 bases, with 12 bases between the two germline ends. Germline V CDR1 and CDR2: SQVTM, ANQGSEA. CDR3: CSAVRSLNTEAFF. The DNA for the CDR3 is TGCAGCGCAGTTAGGAGTCTGAACACTGAAGCTTTCTTT.

This sequence joins TRBV20-1 and TRBJ2-1; perhaps TRBD1 as D (6 bases). Trimming shortened V by 6 bases and J by 7 bases, and 7 bases separated the two germline ends. The CDR3 covers 10 residues. Germline V gene data show CDR1 as DFQATT and CDR2 as SNEGSKA (reference sequence). The CDR3 nucleotides are TGCAGTGCACAGGGTAATGAGCAGTTCTTC. Encoded protein: CSAQGNEQFF.

This clone has just a few counts. The genes are TRBV5-5 and TRBJ1-4; 10 nucleotides match TRBD1. CDR1 and CDR2 (germline): SGHKS, YYEKEE (reference sequence). Trimming took 5 bases from V and 5 from J; bases not matched to a gene: 12. CDR3 length: 17 amino acids. The CDR3 sequence is CASSSRHRTGGNEKLFF. In DNA, the CDR3 is TGTGCCAGCAGTTCTCGTCACAGGACAGGGGGGAATGAAAAACTGTTTTTT.

In DNA, the CDR3 is TGTGCCAGCAGCGTAGCCGGGACTCAAAAAAAGCAGTTCTTC. Residues: CASSVAGTQKKQFF. This chain joins TRBV9 and TRBJ2-1; weak D call: TRBD2 (6 bases). The germline V gene encodes CDR1 SGDLS and CDR2 YYNGEE. The germline V and J ends were trimmed by 0 bases and 11 bases, with 15 bases remaining between them. This CDR3 comprises 14 residues.

The CDR3 nucleotides read TGTGCCAGCAGCCAATCAGGGGTAGGTCGAGACACCGGGGAGCTGTTTTTT. It is translated as CASSQSGVGRDTGELFF. The chain has TRBV4-2 and TRBJ2-2; perhaps TRBD1 as D (6 bases). This CDR3 has 17 residues. V was shortened by 2 bases and J by 3 bases, with 16 bases between the two germline ends. From germline, CDR1 is LGHNA and CDR2 YNFKEQ.

This clone occurred once. This chain uses TRBV28 with TRBJ2-7, with 10 positions matching TRBD1. Germline V gene lookup returns CDR1 MDHEN and CDR2 SYDVKM. Trimming took 7 bases from V and 3 from J; bases not matched to a gene: 9. The CDR3 extends over 15 amino acids. The chain's CDR3 is CASTSSRTGGYEQYF. As DNA, the CDR3 is TGTGCCAGCACCTCATCGAGGACAGGGGGCTACGAGCAGTACTTC.

The gene calls are TRBV7-2 and TRBJ1-1, with 7 nucleotides matching TRBD1. V dropped 0 bases and J dropped 6; count of bases not matched to a gene: 7. The CDR3 covers 15 residues. Germline CDR1 and CDR2: SGHTA and FQGNSA. DNA for the CDR3: TGTGCCAGCAGCTTAGCGCTGACAGGGTCCCCTGAAGCTTTCTTT. It encodes CASSLALTGSPEAFF.

This clone was observed once. V and J are TRBV28 and TRBJ1-2; D gene ambiguous. Germline lookup yields CDR1 MDHEN and CDR2 SYDVKM. CDR3 length: 11 amino acids. V was cut by 6 bases and J by 5 bases, with 7 bases left in between. The CDR3 DNA sequence: TGTGCCAGCAGCCTCAGTTATGGCTACACCTTC. Its translation: CASSLSYGYTF.

This chain joins TRBV30 and TRBJ2-5, with D possibly being TRBD1 (6 bases). Matching the DNA end better, TRBJ2-7 makes the J call doubtful. CDR1 and CDR2 from the germline V gene are GTSNPN and SVGIG (reference sequence). This CDR3 comprises 15 residues. The CDR3 spells CAWSIPGALQYEQYF. In DNA, the CDR3 is TGTGCCTGGAGTATTCCAGGGGCGTTGCAATACGAGCAGTACTTC.

The rearrangement uses TRBV10-3 and TRBJ1-2; 9 bases match TRBD1. The CDR3 is 13 amino acids. The J segment lost 6 bases and the V segment lost 7 bases, leaving 6 bases of the junction unmatched. Germline CDR1 is ENHRY and CDR2 is SYGVKD. The CDR3 loop is CAINGQGWDGYTF. CDR3 bases: TGTGCCATCAATGGACAGGGGTGGGATGGCTACACCTTC.

V and J are TRBV28 and TRBJ1-1; no firm D call. Trimming took off 6 bases at V and 1 base at J, with 3 bases between the two ends. Germline CDR1 is MDHEN and CDR2 is SYDVKM. The CDR3 sequence is 11 residues long. The CDR3 DNA sequence: TGTGCCAGCAGACAGAACACTGAAGCTTTCTTT. Residues: CASRQNTEAFF.

The V gene is TRBV4-1, the J gene TRBJ2-3, with 7 bases matching TRBD2. J was trimmed by 0 bases and V by 0 bases; bases with no gene match: 6. The CDR3 has 17 amino acids. Germline-derived CDR1 and CDR2 are MGHRA and YSYEKL. CDR3 sequence (DNA): TGCGCCAGCAGCCAAGATGGGGACGGGGGGAGCACAGATACGCAGTATTTT. Translating gives CASSQDGDGGSTDTQYF.

The rearrangement links TRBV10-1 to TRBJ2-1, with 8 nucleotides matching TRBD2. Germline CDR1 WNHNN, CDR2 SYGVQD (reference sequence). Germline trimming cut 2 bases from V and 4 bases from J; bases unmatched to any gene: 1. The CDR3 has 14 amino acids. In DNA form, the CDR3 reads TGCGCCAGCAGTGAGCGGGGGGGGTACAATGAGCAGTTCTTC. This sequence encodes CASSERGGYNEQFF.